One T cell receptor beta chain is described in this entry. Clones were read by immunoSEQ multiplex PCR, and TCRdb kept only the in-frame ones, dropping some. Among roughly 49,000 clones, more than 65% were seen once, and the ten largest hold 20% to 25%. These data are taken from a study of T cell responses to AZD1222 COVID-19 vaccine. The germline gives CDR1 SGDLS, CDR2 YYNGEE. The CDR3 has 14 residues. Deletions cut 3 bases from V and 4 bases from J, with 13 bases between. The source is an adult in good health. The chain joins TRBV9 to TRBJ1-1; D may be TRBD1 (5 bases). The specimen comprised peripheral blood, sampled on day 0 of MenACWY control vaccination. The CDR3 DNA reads TGTGCCAGCAGCGAGGGGCGGCAGGGCACTGAAGCTTTCTTT. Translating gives CASSEGRQGTEAFF.